This TCR beta chain was found in a study of blood T cell repertoires in COVID-19 (dated by TCRdb to about 2020). Regarding the complete study: Samples covering the acute and convalescent phases of COVID-19 were provided by collaborators in the United States, Italy and Spain. The prospective study material was composed of cDNA or gDNA derived from T cells, B-cell-depleted T cells, or PBMCs. Nearly every sample came with metadata listing a de-identified subject ID, COVID-19 status, age in years and sex. The dataset comprised deeply sampled blood TCRbeta repertoires from subjects exposed to, actively infected with, or recovered from COVID-19. HLA class I and class II types, where available, came from metadata supplied by the sample provider rather than from assay-based typing. The repertoires were released in a freely available public database meant as a resource for research on the immune response to SARS-CoV-2. The samples were drawn from two sources: the first 160 participants of the ongoing ImmuneRACE study, and fewer than 1,500 subjects contributed by 6 global collaborators.

Participants in the prospective study were enrolled through a virtual design, were aged about 18 to 100 years, and lived in under 25 United States geographic areas. In the prospective study, participants were assigned to cohorts based on the clinical history participants reported in a screening survey and a study questionnaire. ImmuneRACE Cohort 3 recovered participants were defined by two consecutive negative NP/OP PCR tests, healthcare professional clearance, or symptom resolution. Mobile phlebotomists in the prospective study collected whole blood, serum and a nasopharyngeal or oropharyngeal swab from every participant. Additional blood draws and questionnaires over a roughly two-month period could optionally be provided by prospective study participants. Blood samples from the prospective study were shipped frozen or at room temperature prior to DNA extraction. TCRbeta CDR3 regions were amplified from genomic DNA by means of the immunoSEQ Assay, a bias-controlled multiplex PCR. In the paper's pipeline: The number of nucleated cells in each sample was estimated by amplification of reference gene primers within the assay. Sequence reads were collapsed and filtered to measure the absolute abundance of every unique TCRbeta CDR3 rearrangement. For each sample, productive Simpson clonality was calculated as the square root of Simpson's diversity index over productive rearrangements. The table was pulled from immuneACCESS by TCRdb, which kept in-frame rearrangements only. Such tables lose some clones; where checked, under half of the loss comes from unresolved V genes, and the rest has no known cause. The D gene and trimming were derived from the DNA, and the V and J assignments and clone size from that table. This sample gives approximately 200,000 clones in total; 80% to 85% of them show up just once. In total, the top ten clones hold 6% to 8% of the sample.

This clone was observed a handful of times. This receptor's antigen is unknown. Per-nucleotide qualities are absent, and no much larger clonotype sits a single base away. Via the germline V gene, CDR1 is SGDLS and CDR2 YYNGEE. The CDR3 covers 13 residues, taking in both the cysteine and the phenylalanine. The kept DNA is CDR3 alone, 39 bases in frame from the first base. Unmatched junction bases come to 8, with V trimmed by 3 bases and J by 10 bases. Overall study results and their limits: The quantity of clinical and demographic metadata differed by source and by participant and was supplied without curation.

The receptor comes from a man aged 35 to 55 who had recovered from COVID-19. The sample consisted of PBMCs or T cells enriched from blood (not recorded which). This sequence uses TRBV9 and TRBJ1-1, with TRBD1 matching 8 junction bases. The CDR3 region has the sequence CASSGQGFEGAFF. The sequenced DNA is TGTGCCAGCAGCGGACAGGGGTTCGAGGGAGCTTTCTTT.